This T cell receptor beta chain was captured by sequencing in a study of T-cell reconstitution after alpha-beta-depleted transplantation in children. Study findings and constraints: Surviving thymic progenitors and recipient T cells were the source of high TCRbeta diversity at day 60 in some patients. Newly generated T cells supplied most T-cell counts and diversity one year post-transplant. At around two months after transplant, the alpha-beta T cells were reportedly derived from several hundred expanded clones that came from non-depleted graft cells.

The CDR3 has 15 residues. Germline CDR1 is ENHRY and CDR2 is SYGVKD. Trimming shortened V by 4 bases and J by 4 bases, and 15 bases separated the two germline ends. This clonotype was seen only a few times. Its antigen remains unknown. Unique molecular identifiers were used in preparing the TCRbeta library. One entry per CDR3 protein, called by TCRdb with MiXCR from the PCR reads. The sample holds approximately 85,000 distinct CDR3 sequences; over 12% are singletons and the top ten take 25% to 30%. V gene TRBV10-3 combines with J gene TRBJ2-3, with D possibly being TRBD1 (5 bases). This sequence was found in a male patient aged 2 to 10 who had a stem cell transplant for acute lymphoblastic leukemia, so the T cells may come from the graft donor. Sequenced material: PBMCs, mostly from graft donor cells, taken 180 days after TCRalphabeta/CD19-depleted stem cell transplant. The CDR3 bases are TGTGCCATCAGTGGGACATTTTGGGATCCAGATACGCAGTATTTT. Translating gives CAISGTFWDPDTQYF.